This T cell receptor beta chain was captured in a study of a mutant IDH1 vaccine in newly diagnosed glioma. In the study overall: Treated patients had a mean age of about 40 years and an approximately 62% male, 37.5% female split. Every participant had undergone radiotherapy, temozolomide, or both before, and most underwent both. General study points: Top-clonotype changes in peripheral T cells seemed unrelated to pseudoprogression.

The protocol was immunoSEQ multiplex PCR, while the TCRdb copy is restricted to in-frame clones and leaves out a portion. The sample records 35,000 to 50,000 clones, roughly 92% being singletons. Germline CDR1 SGDLS, CDR2 YYNGEE. The CDR3 is 18 amino acids. With 3 bases clipped from V and 3 bases from J, the junction kept 7 bases outside the gene matches. Time point here: week 35, safety follow-up. Vaccination comprised doses that each held 300 ug of mutant IDH1 20-mer peptide, plus topical imiquimod. Eight vaccinations reached patients in weeks 1, 3, 5, 7, 11, 15, 19 and 23. Regarding this clone: As yet, its antigen is unknown.

V gene TRBV9 combines with J gene TRBJ2-3; 16 nucleotides match TRBD2. The starting material was PBMCs, obtained from a glioma patient whose treatment included an IDH1 peptide vaccine. This TCR was sampled from a middle-aged man with glioma. The CDR3 DNA reads as TGTGCCAGCAGCGCCCCGGGACTAGCGGGAGGGCCTACAGATACGCAGTATTTT. This translates into CASSAPGLAGGPTDTQYF.